This is a list of T cell receptor beta chains from one sample in a study of blood T cell repertoires in COVID-19. The method was immunoSEQ multiplex PCR; TCRdb's version includes in-frame clones alone and lacks a portion of them. This sample has around 270,000 clones; roughly 84% occur once, and the top ten carry roughly 1.4%. Material for sequencing was peripheral blood. The receptor source for this set is a woman between 40 and 50 years old who had recovered from COVID-19. The CDR3 runs from the conserved cysteine through the conserved F or W. The D gene is left open where the match is weak. Not every row has a clone size; where given, it reads once, few, many or a size class.

CDR3: CASSASNQETQYF
DNA: TGTGCCAGCAGTGCATCCAATCAAGAGACCCAGTACTTC
D: .
V: TRBV2
J: TRBJ2-5
size: .
length: 13

CDR3: CASSPPRTGEGQPQHF
DNA: TGTGCCAGCAGTCCCCCCCGGACAGGGGAGGGTCAGCCCCAGCATTTT
D: TRBD1
V: TRBV27
J: TRBJ1-5
size: .
length: 16

CDR3: CASSLGTGGNGNTIYF
DNA: TGTGCCAGCTCACTCGGGACAGGAGGGAATGGAAACACCATATATTTT
D: TRBD1
V: TRBV18
J: TRBJ1-3
size: .
length: 16

CDR3: CASSTDPGGTDTQYF
DNA: TGTGCCAGCAGCACCGACCCCGGGGGCACAGATACGCAGTATTTT
D: .
V: TRBV5-4
J: TRBJ2-3
size: .
length: 15

CDR3: CASSEGDRALQPQHF
DNA: TGTGCCAGCAGTGAAGGCGACAGGGCTCTTCAGCCCCAGCATTTT
D: TRBD1
V: TRBV6-1
J: TRBJ1-5
size: once
length: 15

CDR3: CASSLGLREKLFF
DNA: TGTGCCAGCAGCTTAGGGTTGAGGGAAAAACTGTTTTTT
D: .
V: TRBV7-9
J: TRBJ1-4
size: .
length: 13

CDR3: CGLRAYNEQFF
DNA: TGCGGTCTTCGGGCCTACAATGAGCAGTTCTTC
D: .
V: TRBV29-1
J: TRBJ2-1
size: .
length: 11

CDR3: CSVGTGTGAYEQYF
DNA: TGCAGCGTTGGGACCGGGACAGGGGCCTACGAGCAGTACTTC
D: TRBD1
V: TRBV29-1
J: TRBJ2-7
size: once
length: 14

CDR3: CASSLGLAATDTQYF
DNA: TGTGCCAGCTCACTTGGACTAGCGGCAACAGATACGCAGTATTTT
D: TRBD2
V: TRBV18
J: TRBJ2-3
size: .
length: 15

CDR3: CSGGTGYNEQFF
DNA: TGCAGCGGCGGGACAGGGTACAATGAGCAGTTCTTC
D: TRBD1
V: TRBV29-1
J: TRBJ2-1
size: .
length: 12

CDR3: CASSMARGRTGANVLTF
DNA: TGTGCCAGTAGTATGGCCAGGGGGCGAACTGGGGCCAACGTCCTGACTTTC
D: TRBD1
V: TRBV19
J: TRBJ2-6
size: .
length: 17

CDR3: CASSLKGAGETQYF
DNA: TGTGCCAGCAGCTTAAAAGGGGCGGGGGAGACCCAGTACTTC
D: .
V: TRBV7-9
J: TRBJ2-5
size: .
length: 14

CDR3: CASSDHRDTANTGELFF
DNA: TGTGCCAGCAGCGATCACCGGGACACCGCGAACACCGGGGAGCTGTTTTTT
D: .
V: TRBV11-3
J: TRBJ2-2
size: .
length: 17

CDR3: CATSRDSLEGVLDGYTF
DNA: TGTGCCACCAGCAGAGATTCCTTAGAGGGCGTCCTTGATGGCTACACCTTC
D: .
V: TRBV15
J: TRBJ1-2
size: once
length: 17

CDR3: CASSGRGQGAYQPQHF
DNA: TGTGCCAGCAGTGGGAGGGGACAGGGGGCCTATCAGCCCCAGCATTTT
D: TRBD1
V: TRBV2
J: TRBJ1-5
size: .
length: 16

CDR3: CSASLATTRRGQYF
DNA: TGCAGTGCTAGTCTCGCAACTACACGGAGGGGGCAGTATTTT
D: .
V: TRBV20-1
J: TRBJ2-3
size: .
length: 14

CDR3: CASSSSGMGWVEKLFF
DNA: TGTGCCAGCAGCTCATCGGGGATGGGATGGGTTGAAAAACTGTTTTTT
D: .
V: TRBV7-9
J: TRBJ1-4
size: .
length: 16

CDR3: CASSSGSPGQPQHF
DNA: TGTGCCAGCAGTTCCGGGTCGCCGGGTCAGCCCCAGCATTTT
D: .
V: TRBV6-2/TRBV6-3
J: TRBJ1-5
size: few
length: 14

CDR3: CASSPDSNYGYTF
DNA: TGTGCCAGTAGCCCAGACAGCAACTATGGCTACACCTTC
D: .
V: TRBV19
J: TRBJ1-2
size: .
length: 13

CDR3: CASTNPGAGITDTQYF
DNA: TGTGCCAGCACCAACCCAGGAGCGGGGATCACAGATACGCAGTATTTT
D: TRBD2
V: TRBV28
J: TRBJ2-3
size: .
length: 16

CDR3: CASSPGQNQPQHF
DNA: TGTGCCAGCAGCCCGGGACAGAATCAGCCCCAGCATTTT
D: TRBD1
V: TRBV28
J: TRBJ1-5
size: few
length: 13

CDR3: CASSGDGGRALHF
DNA: TGCGCCAGCAGCGGAGACGGTGGTCGGGCCCTCCACTTT
D: .
V: TRBV5-1
J: TRBJ1-6
size: .
length: 13

CDR3: CASSLVGGVSYNEQFF
DNA: TGTGCCAGCAGCTTAGTCGGCGGGGTATCCTACAATGAGCAGTTCTTC
D: .
V: TRBV11-3
J: TRBJ2-1
size: .
length: 16

CDR3: CASSVGTGGVGQPQHF
DNA: TGTGCCAGCAGCGTAGGTACAGGGGGGGTGGGTCAGCCCCAGCATTTT
D: TRBD1
V: TRBV9
J: TRBJ1-5
size: .
length: 16

CDR3: CASSRIQTGGFYGYTF
DNA: TGTGCCAGCAGCCGGATTCAGACAGGGGGCTTCTATGGCTACACCTTC
D: TRBD1
V: TRBV5-5
J: TRBJ1-2
size: .
length: 16

CDR3: CAIIHDSSNTGELFF
DNA: TGTGCCATAATTCATGACAGTTCGAACACCGGGGAGCTGTTTTTT
D: .
V: TRBV2
J: TRBJ2-2
size: .
length: 15